Given below is one T cell receptor (beta chain) in context. Recruits, aged about 18 to 95 years, lived in 25 or so US areas. Clinical history reported by participants formed the basis on which cohorts were assigned. This sample was included in a study of blood T cell repertoires in COVID-19. The protocol was immunoSEQ multiplex PCR, while the TCRdb copy is restricted to in-frame clones and leaves out a portion. This sample has about 200,000 clones, with around 81% found just once. The sample consisted of PBMCs or T cells enriched from blood (not recorded which). This receptor was identified in a man aged 40-55 years who had recovered from COVID-19.

CDR3 DNA: TGTGCCTGGAGTGCCCCGACAGGGGTTAATCAGCCCCAGCATTTT. This translates into CAWSAPTGVNQPQHF. The gene calls are TRBV30 and TRBJ1-5, with 8 bases lining up with TRBD1. The CDR3 sequence is 15 residues long. The junction had 6 bases not matched to a gene; V was cut back by 1 base and J by 4 bases. CDR1 is GTSNPN and CDR2 is SVGIG in the germline V gene (reference sequence).